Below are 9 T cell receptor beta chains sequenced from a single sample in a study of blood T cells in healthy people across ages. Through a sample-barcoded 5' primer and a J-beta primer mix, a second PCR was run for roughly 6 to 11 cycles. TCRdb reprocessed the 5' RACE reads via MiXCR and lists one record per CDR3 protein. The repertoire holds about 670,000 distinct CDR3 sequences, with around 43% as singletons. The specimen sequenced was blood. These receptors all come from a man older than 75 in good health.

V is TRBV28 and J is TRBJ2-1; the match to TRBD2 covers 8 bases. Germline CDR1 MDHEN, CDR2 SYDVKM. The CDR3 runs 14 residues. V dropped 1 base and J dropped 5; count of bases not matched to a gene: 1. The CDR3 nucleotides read TGTGCCAGCAGTTTATTAGCGGGAAACAATGAGCAGTTCTTC. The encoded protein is CASSLLAGNNEQFF.

The CDR3 nucleotides are TGTGCCAGCGCGCTAGCGGGAGGATTGGATACGCAGTATTTT. This translates into CASALAGGLDTQYF. The chain joins TRBV28 to TRBJ2-3; 11 bases line up with TRBD2. V dropped 8 bases and J dropped 6; count of bases not matched to a gene: 7. CDR3 length: 14 residues. Germline CDR1 MDHEN, CDR2 SYDVKM.

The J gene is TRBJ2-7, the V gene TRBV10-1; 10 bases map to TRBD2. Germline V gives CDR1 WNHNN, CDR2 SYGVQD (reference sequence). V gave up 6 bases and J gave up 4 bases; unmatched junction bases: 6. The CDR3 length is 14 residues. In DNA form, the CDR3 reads TGCGCCAGCAGCGCTAGCGGGAGTAGGTACGAGCAGTACTTC. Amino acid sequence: CASSASGSRYEQYF.

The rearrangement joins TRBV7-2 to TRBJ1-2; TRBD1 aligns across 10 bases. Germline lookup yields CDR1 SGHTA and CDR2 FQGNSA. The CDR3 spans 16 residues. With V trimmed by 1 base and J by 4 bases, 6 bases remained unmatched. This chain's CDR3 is CASSLDGTGATYGYTF. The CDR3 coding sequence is TGTGCCAGCAGCTTAGATGGGACAGGGGCAACCTATGGCTACACCTTC.

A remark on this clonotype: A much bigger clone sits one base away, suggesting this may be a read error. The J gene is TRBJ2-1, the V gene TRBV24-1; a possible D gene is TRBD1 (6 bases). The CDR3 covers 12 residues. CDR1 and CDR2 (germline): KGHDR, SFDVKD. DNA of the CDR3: TGTGACACCAGTGACACATCCAGGGGACAGTTCTTC. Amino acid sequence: CDTSDTSRGQFF.

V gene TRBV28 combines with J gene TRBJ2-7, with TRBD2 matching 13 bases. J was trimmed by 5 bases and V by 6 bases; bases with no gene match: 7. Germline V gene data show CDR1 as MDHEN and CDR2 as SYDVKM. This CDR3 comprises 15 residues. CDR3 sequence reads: CASSTGTSGVHEQYF. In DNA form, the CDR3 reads TGTGCCAGCAGCACCGGGACTAGCGGGGTCCACGAGCAGTACTTC.

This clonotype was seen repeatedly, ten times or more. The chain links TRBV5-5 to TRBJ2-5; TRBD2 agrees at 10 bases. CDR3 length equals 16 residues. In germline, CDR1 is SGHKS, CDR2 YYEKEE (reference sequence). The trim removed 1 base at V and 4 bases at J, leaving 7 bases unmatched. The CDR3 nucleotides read TGTGCCAGCAGCTTGCAGGCTAGCGGGGGTCGAGAGACCCAGTACTTC. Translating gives CASSLQASGGRETQYF.

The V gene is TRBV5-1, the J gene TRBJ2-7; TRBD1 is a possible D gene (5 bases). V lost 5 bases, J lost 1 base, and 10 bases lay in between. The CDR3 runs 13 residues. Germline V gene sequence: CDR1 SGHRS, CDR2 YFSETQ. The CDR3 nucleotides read TGCGCCAGCAGGGTGACAGCTTCCTACGAGCAGTACTTC. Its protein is CASRVTASYEQYF. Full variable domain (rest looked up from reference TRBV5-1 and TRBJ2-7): KAGVTQTPRYLIKTRGQQVTLSCSPISGHRSVSWYQQTPGQGLQFLFEYFSETQRNKGNFPGRFSGRQFSNSRSEMNVSTLELGDSALYLCASRVTASYEQYFGPGTRLTVT.

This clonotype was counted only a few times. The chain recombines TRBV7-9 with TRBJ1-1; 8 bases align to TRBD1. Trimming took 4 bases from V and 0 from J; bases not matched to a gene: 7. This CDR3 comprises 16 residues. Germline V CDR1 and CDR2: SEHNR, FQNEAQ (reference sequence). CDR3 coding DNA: TGTGCCAGCAGCTCATCAGGGGGCCAAATGAACACTGAAGCTTTCTTT. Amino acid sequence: CASSSSGGQMNTEAFF.